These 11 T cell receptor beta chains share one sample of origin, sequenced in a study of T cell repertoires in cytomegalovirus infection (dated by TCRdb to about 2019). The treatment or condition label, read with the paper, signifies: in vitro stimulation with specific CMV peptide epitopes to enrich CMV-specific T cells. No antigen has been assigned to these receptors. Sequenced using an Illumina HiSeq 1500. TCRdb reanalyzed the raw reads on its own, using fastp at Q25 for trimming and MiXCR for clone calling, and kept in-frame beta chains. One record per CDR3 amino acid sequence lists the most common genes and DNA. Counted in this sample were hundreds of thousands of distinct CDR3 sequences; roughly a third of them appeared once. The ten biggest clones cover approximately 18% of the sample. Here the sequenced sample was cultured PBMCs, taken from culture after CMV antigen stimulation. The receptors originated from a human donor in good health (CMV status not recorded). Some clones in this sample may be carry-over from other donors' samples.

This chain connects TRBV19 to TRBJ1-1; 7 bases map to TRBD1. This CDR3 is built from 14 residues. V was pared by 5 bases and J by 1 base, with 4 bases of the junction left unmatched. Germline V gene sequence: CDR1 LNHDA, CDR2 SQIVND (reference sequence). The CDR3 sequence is CASSGGTENTEAFF. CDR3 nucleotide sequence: TGTGCCAGTAGTGGAGGGACAGAGAACACTGAAGCTTTCTTT.

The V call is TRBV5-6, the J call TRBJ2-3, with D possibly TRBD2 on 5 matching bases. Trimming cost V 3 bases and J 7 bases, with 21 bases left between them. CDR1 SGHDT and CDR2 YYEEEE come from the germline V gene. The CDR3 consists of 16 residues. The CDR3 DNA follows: TGTGCCAGCAGCTCCCAACCGCCTCTACCGGGGAATACGCAGTATTTT. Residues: CASSSQPPLPGNTQYF.

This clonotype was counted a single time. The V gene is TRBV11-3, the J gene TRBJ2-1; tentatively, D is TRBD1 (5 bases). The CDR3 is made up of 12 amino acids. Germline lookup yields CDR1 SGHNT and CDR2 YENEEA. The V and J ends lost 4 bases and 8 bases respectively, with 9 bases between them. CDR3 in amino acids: CASSSGQDEQFF. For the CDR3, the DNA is TGTGCCAGCAGCTCAGGGCAGGATGAGCAGTTCTTC.

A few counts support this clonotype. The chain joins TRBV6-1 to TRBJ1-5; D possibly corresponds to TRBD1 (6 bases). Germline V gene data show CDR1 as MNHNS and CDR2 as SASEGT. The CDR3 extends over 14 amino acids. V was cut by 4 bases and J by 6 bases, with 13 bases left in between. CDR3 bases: TGTGCCAGCAGTGGACAGGTCATTCGTCAGCCCCAGCATTTT. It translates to CASSGQVIRQPQHF.

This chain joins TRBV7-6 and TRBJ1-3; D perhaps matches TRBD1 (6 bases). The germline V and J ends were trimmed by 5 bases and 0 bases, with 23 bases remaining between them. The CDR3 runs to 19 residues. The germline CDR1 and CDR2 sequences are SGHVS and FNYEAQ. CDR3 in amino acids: CASSHGPSGTSYSGNTIYF. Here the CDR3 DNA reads TGTGCCAGCAGCCACGGACCCTCCGGGACATCTTACTCTGGAAACACCATATATTTT.

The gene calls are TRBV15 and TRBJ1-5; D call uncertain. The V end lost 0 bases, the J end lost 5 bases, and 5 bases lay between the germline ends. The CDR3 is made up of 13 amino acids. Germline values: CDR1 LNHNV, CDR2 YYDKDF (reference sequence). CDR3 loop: CATSRDKHQPQHF. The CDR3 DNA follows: TGTGCCACCAGCAGAGATAAGCATCAGCCCCAGCATTTT. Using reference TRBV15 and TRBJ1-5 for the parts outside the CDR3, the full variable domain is DAMVIQNPRYQVTQFGKPVTLSCSQTLNHNVMYWYQQKSSQAPKLLFHYYDKDFNNEADTPDNFQSRRPNTSFCFLDIRSPGLGDTAMYLCATSRDKHQPQHFGDGTRLSIL.

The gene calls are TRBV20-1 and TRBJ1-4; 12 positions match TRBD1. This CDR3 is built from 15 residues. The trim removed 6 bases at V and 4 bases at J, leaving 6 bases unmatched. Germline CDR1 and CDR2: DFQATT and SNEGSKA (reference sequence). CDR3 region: CSAPGTGGGNEKLFF. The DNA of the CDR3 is TGCAGTGCCCCCGGGACAGGGGGCGGTAATGAAAAACTGTTTTTT.

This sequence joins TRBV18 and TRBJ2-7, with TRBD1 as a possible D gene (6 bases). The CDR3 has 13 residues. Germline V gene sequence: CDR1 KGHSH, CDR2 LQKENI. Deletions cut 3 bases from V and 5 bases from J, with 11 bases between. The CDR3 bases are TGTGCCAGCTCACCGCCAGGGGCCCACGAGCAGTACTTC. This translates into CASSPPGAHEQYF.

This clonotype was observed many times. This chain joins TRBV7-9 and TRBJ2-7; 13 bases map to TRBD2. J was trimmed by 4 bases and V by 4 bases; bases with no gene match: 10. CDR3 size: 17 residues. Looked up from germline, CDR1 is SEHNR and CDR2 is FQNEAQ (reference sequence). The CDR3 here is CASSSQLAGGLGYEQYF. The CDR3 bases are TGTGCCAGCAGCTCCCAACTAGCGGGAGGGCTTGGGTACGAGCAGTACTTC.

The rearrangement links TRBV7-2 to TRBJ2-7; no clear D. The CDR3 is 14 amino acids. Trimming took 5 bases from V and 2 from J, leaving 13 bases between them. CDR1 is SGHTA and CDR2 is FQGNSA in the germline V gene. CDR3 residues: CASSQPPGAYEQYF. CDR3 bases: TGTGCCAGCAGCCAACCTCCTGGTGCCTACGAGCAGTACTTC.

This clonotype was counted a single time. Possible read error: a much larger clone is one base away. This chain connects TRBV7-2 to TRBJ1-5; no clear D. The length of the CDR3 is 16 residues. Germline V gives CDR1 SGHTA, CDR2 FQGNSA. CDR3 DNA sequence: TGTGACAGCAGCTTAGAGTTAGGTGGAGGCAATCAGCCCCAGCATTTT. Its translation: CDSSLELGGGNQPQHF.